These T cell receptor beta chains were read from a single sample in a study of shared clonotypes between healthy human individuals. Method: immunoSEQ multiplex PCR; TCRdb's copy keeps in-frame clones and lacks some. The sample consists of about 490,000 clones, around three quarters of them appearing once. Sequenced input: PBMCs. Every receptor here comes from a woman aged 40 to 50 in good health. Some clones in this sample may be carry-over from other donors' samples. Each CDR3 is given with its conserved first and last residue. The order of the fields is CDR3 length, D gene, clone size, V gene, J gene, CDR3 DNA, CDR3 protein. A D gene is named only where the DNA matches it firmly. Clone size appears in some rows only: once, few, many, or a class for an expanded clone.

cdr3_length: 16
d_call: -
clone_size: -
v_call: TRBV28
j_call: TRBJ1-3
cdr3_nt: TGTGCCAGCAGTTCTCGGGGGGGGCAGATTGGAAACACCATATATTTT
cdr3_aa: CASSSRGGQIGNTIYF

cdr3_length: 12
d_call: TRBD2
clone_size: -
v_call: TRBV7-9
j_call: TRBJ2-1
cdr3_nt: TGTGCCAGCAACCACGGGACTATAGATAAGTTCTTC
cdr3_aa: CASNHGTIDKFF

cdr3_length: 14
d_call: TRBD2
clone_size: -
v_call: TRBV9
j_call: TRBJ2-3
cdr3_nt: TGTGCCAGCAGCTCCCCCGCGGGAGGAGATACGCAGTATTTT
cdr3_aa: CASSSPAGGDTQYF

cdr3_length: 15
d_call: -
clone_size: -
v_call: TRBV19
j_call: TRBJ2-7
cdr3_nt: TGTGCCAGTAGTATAGGACAGACAAGCTCCTACGAGCAGTACTTC
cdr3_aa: CASSIGQTSSYEQYF

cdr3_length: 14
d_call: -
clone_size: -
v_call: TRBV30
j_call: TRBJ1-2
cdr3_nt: TGTGCCTGGAGGGGAGGGGGGTCTAACTATGGCTACACCTTC
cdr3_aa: CAWRGGGSNYGYTF

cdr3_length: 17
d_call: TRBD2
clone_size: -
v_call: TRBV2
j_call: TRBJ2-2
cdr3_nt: TGTGCCAGCAGTGAAGAGGTGCTAGCGGGAGCGGCCGGGGAGCTGTTTTTT
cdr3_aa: CASSEEVLAGAAGELFF

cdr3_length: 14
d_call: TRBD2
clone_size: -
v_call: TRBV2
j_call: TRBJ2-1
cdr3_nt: TGTGCCAGCAGGGCGACTAGCAGATACAATGAGCAGTTCTTC
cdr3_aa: CASRATSRYNEQFF

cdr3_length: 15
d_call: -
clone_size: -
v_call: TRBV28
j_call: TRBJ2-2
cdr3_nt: TGTGCCAGCAGTTCCCCGCGACGGAAGAAAGGGGAGCTGTTTTTT
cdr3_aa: CASSSPRRKKGELFF

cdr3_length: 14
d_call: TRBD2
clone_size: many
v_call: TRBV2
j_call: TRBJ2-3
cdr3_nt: TGTGCCAGCAGGCAGGGACTAGCGGGAGGTCCGCAGTATTTT
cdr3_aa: CASRQGLAGGPQYF

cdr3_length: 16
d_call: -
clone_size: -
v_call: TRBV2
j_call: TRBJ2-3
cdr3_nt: TGTGCCAGCAGCGGAGACCTCAGGGTGATCCTACATACGCAGTATTTT
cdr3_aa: CASSGDLRVILHTQYF

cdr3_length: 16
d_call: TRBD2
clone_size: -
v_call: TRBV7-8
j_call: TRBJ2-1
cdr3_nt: TGTGCCAGCAGCACAACCGGGACTAGCGGGGTCAATGAGCAGTTCTTC
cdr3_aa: CASSTTGTSGVNEQFF

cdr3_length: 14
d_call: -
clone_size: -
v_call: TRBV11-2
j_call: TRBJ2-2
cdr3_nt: TGTGCCAGCAGTTCCACGCGCGCCTACGGGGAGCTGTTTTTT
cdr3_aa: CASSSTRAYGELFF

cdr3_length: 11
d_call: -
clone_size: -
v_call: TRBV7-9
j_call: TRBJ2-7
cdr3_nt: TGTGCCAGCAGCTTCGGCCACGAGCAGTACTTC
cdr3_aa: CASSFGHEQYF

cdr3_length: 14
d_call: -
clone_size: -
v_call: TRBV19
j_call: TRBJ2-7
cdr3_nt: TGTGCCAGTAGAAACCCAGGGAACACCTACGAGCAGTACTTC
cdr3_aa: CASRNPGNTYEQYF

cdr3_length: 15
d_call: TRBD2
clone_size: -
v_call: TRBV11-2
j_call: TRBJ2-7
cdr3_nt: TGTGCCAGCAGCTTAGGACTAGCGATGTCCTACGAGCAGTACTTC
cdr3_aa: CASSLGLAMSYEQYF

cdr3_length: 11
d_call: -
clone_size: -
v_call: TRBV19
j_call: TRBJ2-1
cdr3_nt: TGTGCTTCCTCTGTGGGGATTGAGCAGTTCTTC
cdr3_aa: CASSVGIEQFF

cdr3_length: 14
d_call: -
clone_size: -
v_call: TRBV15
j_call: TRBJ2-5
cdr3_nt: TGTGCCACCAGCGGCCGAGGGTACCAAGAGACCCAGTACTTC
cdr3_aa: CATSGRGYQETQYF

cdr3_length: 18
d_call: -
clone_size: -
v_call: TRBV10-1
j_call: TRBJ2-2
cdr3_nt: TGCGCCAGCAGTGAATTATTAGTTGATCCTCTGAACACCGGGGAGCTGTTTTTT
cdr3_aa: CASSELLVDPLNTGELFF

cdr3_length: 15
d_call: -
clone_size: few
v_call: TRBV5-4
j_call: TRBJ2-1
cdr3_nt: TGTGCCAGCAGCCTTCTTCGGGACTCCTACAATGAGCAGTTCTTC
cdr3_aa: CASSLLRDSYNEQFF

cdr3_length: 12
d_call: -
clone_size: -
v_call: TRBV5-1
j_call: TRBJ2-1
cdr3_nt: TGCGCCAGCAGCTTGGACTCAGGGGAGCAGTTCTTC
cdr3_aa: CASSLDSGEQFF

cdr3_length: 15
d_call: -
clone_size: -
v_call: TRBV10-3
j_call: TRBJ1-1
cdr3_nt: TGTGCCATCAGTGAGTCGGCGGGGAGTGACACTGAAGCTTTCTTT
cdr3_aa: CAISESAGSDTEAFF

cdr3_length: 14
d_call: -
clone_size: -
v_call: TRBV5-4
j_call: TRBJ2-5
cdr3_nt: TGTGCCAGCAGGCAGGTGGAGGGTAGCGAGACCCAGTACTTC
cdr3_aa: CASRQVEGSETQYF